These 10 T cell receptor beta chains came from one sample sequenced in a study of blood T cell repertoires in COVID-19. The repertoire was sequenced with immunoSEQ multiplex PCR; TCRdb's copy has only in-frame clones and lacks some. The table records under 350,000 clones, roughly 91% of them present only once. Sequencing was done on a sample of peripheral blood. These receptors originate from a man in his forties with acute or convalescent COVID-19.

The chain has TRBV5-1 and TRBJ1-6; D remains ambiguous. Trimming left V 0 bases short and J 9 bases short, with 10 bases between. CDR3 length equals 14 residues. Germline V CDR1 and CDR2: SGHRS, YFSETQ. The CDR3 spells CASSLDYLSSPLHF. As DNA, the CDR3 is TGCGCCAGCAGCTTGGATTACCTATCTTCACCCCTCCACTTT.

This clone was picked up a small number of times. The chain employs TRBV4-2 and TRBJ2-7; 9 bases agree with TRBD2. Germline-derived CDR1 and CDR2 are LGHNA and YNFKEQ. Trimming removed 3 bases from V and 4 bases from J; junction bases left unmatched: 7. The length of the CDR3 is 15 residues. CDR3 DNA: TGTGCCAGCAGCCAGAGTACTAGCGGGCGGTACGAGCAGTACTTC. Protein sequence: CASSQSTSGRYEQYF.

The CDR3 sequence: CASSLAYGTAYEQYF. DNA for the CDR3: TGTGCCAGCAGCTTGGCCTACGGGACAGCCTACGAGCAGTACTTC. The rearrangement uses TRBV5-5 and TRBJ2-7; 7 positions match TRBD1. The length of the CDR3 is 15 residues. Germline CDR1 is SGHKS and CDR2 is YYEKEE (reference sequence). The ends lost 0 bases at V and 2 bases at J; junction bases unmatched: 5.

CDR3 region: CASTSAPGNTEAFF. The CDR3 DNA is TGTGCCAGCACTTCAGCCCCAGGGAACACTGAAGCTTTCTTT. The chain recombines TRBV6-4 with TRBJ1-1; D ambiguous. Germline CDR1 reads MRHNA; CDR2 reads SNTAGT. Trimming took 7 bases from V and 1 from J, leaving 13 bases between them. This CDR3 region has 14 residues.

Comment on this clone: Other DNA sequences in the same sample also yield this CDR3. CDR3 DNA: TGTGCCAGCAGCTTGGCGTCCGTGTCACCCCTCCACTTT. This encodes CASSLASVSPLHF. This chain connects TRBV5-6 to TRBJ1-6; unclear D gene. The CDR3 is 13 residues long. Germline CDR1 and CDR2: SGHDT and YYEEEE. Between the trimmed V and J ends, which lost 0 bases and 10 bases, there was a span of 8 bases.

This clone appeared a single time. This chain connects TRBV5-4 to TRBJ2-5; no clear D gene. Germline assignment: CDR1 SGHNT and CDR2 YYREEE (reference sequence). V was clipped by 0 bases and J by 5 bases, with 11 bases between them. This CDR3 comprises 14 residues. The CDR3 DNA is TGTGCCAGCAGCTTGGTCGGTAGCCAGGAGACCCAGTACTTC. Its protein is CASSLVGSQETQYF.

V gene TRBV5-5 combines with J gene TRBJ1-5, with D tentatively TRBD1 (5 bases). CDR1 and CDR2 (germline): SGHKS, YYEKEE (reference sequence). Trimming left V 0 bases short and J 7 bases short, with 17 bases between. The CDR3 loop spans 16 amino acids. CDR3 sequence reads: CASSLGVAGGEQPQHF. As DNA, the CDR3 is TGTGCCAGCAGCTTGGGGGTGGCGGGAGGGGAACAGCCCCAGCATTTT.

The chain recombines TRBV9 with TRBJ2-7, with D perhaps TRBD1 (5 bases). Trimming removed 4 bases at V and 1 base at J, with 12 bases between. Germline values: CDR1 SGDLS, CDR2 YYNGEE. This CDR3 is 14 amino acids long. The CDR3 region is CASSLTGASYEQYF. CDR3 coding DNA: TGTGCCAGCAGCCTCACAGGAGCGTCCTACGAGCAGTACTTC.

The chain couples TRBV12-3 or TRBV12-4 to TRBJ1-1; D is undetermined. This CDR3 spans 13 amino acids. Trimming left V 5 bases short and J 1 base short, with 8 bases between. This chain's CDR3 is CASSAQANTEAFF. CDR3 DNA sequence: TGTGCCAGCAGTGCCCAGGCGAACACTGAAGCTTTCTTT.

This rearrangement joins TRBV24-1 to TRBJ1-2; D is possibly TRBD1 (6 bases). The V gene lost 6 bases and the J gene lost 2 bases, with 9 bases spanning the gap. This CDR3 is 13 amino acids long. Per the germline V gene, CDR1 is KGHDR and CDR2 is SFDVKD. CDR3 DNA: TGTGCCACCAGTAGGACAGCCAACTATGGCTACACCTTC. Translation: CATSRTANYGYTF.